The present T cell receptor delta chain was sequenced within a study of gamma-delta T cells after stem cell transplantation (dated by TCRdb to the mid-2010s). On this clone: Its antigen is not yet known. Base-call qualities are not available, and no considerably larger clone is one nucleotide away.

The germline V gene encodes CDR1 GEAIGNYY and CDR2 EKD. Measured from the cysteine to the phenylalanine, the CDR3 is 20 residues long. Solely the CDR3 DNA is kept, with 60 bases framed from the first base. After removal of 0 bases from V and 4 bases from J, the junction retains 8 bases not matched to a gene. The protocol used for the library was RT-PCR. The sequencer listed for this sample is Illumina MiSeq. After TCRdb called clones again from the public reads with CATT, rows with identical DNA were merged. The sample records about 2,500 delta-chain clones, around 21% of which are singletons. Roughly a quarter of the sample rests with the top ten.

The sequencing input was gamma-delta T cells. The V gene is TRDV2 and the J gene is TRDJ3, with 13 central nucleotides matching TRDD3. This TCR was recovered from a human donor. It is not recorded whose cells these are; they may come from a transplant donor. For the CDR3, the sequence is CACDTHLLGDTSWDTRQMFF. The DNA sequence is given as TGTGCCTGTGACACCCATTTACTGGGGGATACGTCATGGGACACCCGACAGATGTTTTTC.